This TCR beta chain was recovered during a study of shared clonotypes between healthy human individuals. Study in general: For every donor, three CD4 naive, three CD4 memory, two CD8 naive and one CD8 memory plates were used. The study, taken as a whole, reports: Larger richness was generally estimated for naive than memory subsets. What rarefaction showed was incomplete sorted-subset sequencing despite large depth.

Losses at the gene ends were 5 bases for V and 5 bases for J; bases not matched to a gene: 9. The CDR3 is 14 residues long. Germline V gene data show CDR1 as MNHEY and CDR2 as SMNVEV (reference sequence). Terminally differentiated effector memory CD45RA+ cells were excluded by CCR7 positive selection of CD45RO-negative cells. In regard to this clone: The antigen remains unidentified. In the same sample, other DNA sequences code for this CDR3.

Researchers divided each subset's genomic DNA evenly across several immunoSEQ plates. Data came from immunoSEQ multiplex PCR; TCRdb stores just in-frame clones and leaves some out. The data contain roughly 1,800,000 clones, over 85% of them singletons. Sequenced input: naive CD8+ T cells sorted from blood. J is TRBJ2-7 and V is TRBV27; 7 positions match TRBD1. The sequence derives from a man between 18 and 29 years old in good health. The CDR3, as DNA: TGTGCCAGCAGTCTGACAGGGTCTTTGAACGAGCAGTACTTC. Protein product: CASSLTGSLNEQYF.